Listed here is a single T cell receptor beta chain. The antigen is not known. The data were produced by immunoSEQ multiplex PCR, yet TCRdb's version contains in-frame clones alone and is incomplete. The sample consists of approximately 91,000 clones, 88% of them appearing once. These data are taken from a study of T cell responses to AZD1222 COVID-19 vaccine. On the study more broadly: Whether given at about 4 or about 12 weeks, second doses were pooled. Study results and caveats: Just six AZD1222 recipients were seropositive at baseline. In the spike-specific TCR repertoire, nearly half reportedly target unmutated variant regions. Mostly white British, mostly female donors; authors suggested clonal diversity may be underestimated.

Looked up from germline, CDR1 is MNHEY and CDR2 is SVGEGT. The CDR3 consists of 14 residues. J was trimmed by 7 bases and V by 7 bases; bases with no gene match: 8. The chain recombines TRBV6-2 or TRBV6-3 with TRBJ2-2, with 8 bases identical to TRBD1. Sequenced here: peripheral blood, sampled on day 0 of AZD1222 vaccination. The receptor was derived from an adult in good health. CDR3 sequence: CASNPSQGGGELFF. In nucleotides, the CDR3 is TGTGCCAGCAACCCCTCACAGGGGGGCGGGGAGCTGTTTTTT.